Sequencing of this TCR beta chain was carried out in a study of CD8 T cells in Susac syndrome. The authors reverse transcribed 0.5 to 1 ug RNA with random hexamers. Amplification of TCR beta CDR3 spanned 54 Vbeta and 13 Jbeta via immunoSEQ multiplex PCR. In TCRdb, the immunoSEQ multiplex PCR reads were re-called with MiXCR into one record per CDR3 protein. Of roughly 80,000 distinct CDR3 sequences listed, about 91% were seen once; the top ten hold around 0.5%. About this clonotype itself: The target antigen is unknown.

This CDR3 has 12 residues. Trimming removed 2 bases from V and 6 bases from J, with 4 bases in between. Germline loops: CDR1 MNHEY, CDR2 SMNVEV (reference sequence). Study-wide points: Acknowledgment was made by the study that its TCR sequencing and HLA analysis involved a relatively small number of individuals.

Input material: CD8+ T cells from PBMCs. The sequence derives from a human donor with multiple sclerosis. The chain links TRBV27 to TRBJ2-2; unclear D gene. The CDR3 nucleotides are TGTGCCAGCAGTTTAAGGGCCGGGGAGCTGTTTTTT. Amino acids: CASSLRAGELFF.